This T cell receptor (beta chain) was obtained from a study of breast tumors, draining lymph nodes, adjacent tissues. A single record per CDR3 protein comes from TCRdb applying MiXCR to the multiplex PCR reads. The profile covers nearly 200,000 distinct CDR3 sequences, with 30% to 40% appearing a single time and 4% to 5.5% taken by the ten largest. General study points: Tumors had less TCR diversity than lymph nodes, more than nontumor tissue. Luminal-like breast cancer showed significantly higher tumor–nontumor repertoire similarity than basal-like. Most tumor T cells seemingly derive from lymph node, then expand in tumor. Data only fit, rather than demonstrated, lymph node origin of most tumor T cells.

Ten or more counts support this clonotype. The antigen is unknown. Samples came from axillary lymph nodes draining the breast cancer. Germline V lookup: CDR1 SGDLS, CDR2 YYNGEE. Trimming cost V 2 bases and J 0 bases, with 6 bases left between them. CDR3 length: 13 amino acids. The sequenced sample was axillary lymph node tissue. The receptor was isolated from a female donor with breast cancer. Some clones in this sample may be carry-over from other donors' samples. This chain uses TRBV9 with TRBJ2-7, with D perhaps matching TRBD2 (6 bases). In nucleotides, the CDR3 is TGTGCCAGCAGCGTGACTAGCTCCTACGAGCAGTACTTC. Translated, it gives CASSVTSSYEQYF.